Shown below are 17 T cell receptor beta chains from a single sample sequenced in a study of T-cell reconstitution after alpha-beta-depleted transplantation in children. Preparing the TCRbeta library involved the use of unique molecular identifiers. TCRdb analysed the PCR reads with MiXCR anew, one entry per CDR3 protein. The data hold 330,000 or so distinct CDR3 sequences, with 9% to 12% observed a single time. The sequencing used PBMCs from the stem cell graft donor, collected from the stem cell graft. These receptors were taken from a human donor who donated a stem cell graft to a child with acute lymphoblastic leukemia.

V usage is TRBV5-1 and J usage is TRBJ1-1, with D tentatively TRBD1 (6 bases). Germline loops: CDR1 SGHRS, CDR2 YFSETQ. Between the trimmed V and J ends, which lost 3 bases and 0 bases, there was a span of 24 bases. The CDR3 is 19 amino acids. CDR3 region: CASSSTPRGAGGMNTEAFF. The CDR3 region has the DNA TGCGCCAGCAGCTCAACCCCGCGGGGGGCCGGGGGGATGAACACTGAAGCTTTCTTT.

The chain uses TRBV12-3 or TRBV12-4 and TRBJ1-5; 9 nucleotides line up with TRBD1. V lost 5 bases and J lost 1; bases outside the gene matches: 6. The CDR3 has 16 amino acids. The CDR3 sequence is CASSLRGTGSNQPQHF. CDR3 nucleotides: TGTGCCAGCAGTCTCCGGGGGACAGGGAGCAATCAGCCCCAGCATTTT.

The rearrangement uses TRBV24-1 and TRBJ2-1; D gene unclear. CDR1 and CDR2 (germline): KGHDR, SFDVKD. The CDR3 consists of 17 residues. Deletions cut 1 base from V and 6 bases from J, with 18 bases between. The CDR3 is CATSDLGQSGRGNEQFF. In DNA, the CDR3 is TGTGCCACCAGTGATTTAGGCCAGTCCGGACGCGGCAATGAGCAGTTCTTC.

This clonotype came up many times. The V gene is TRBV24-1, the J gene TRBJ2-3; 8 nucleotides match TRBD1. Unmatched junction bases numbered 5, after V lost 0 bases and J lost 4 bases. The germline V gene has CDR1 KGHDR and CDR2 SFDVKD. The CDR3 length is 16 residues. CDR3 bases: TGTGCCACCAGTGATTTGCAGGGGGCTTGGGCAGATACGCAGTATTTT. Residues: CATSDLQGAWADTQYF.

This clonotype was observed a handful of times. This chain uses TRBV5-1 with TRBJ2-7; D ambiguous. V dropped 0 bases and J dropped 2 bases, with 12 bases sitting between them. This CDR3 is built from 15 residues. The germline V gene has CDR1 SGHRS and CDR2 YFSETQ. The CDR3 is CASSLAVSGPYEQYF. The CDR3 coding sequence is TGCGCCAGCAGCTTGGCCGTTTCAGGACCCTACGAGCAGTACTTC.

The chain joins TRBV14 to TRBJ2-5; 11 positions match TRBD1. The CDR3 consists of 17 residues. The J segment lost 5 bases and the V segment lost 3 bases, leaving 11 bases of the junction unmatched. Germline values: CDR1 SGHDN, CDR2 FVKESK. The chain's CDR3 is CASSHLGQGGLRETQYF. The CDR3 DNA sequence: TGTGCCAGCAGCCACTTGGGACAGGGGGGCCTTCGGGAGACCCAGTACTTC.

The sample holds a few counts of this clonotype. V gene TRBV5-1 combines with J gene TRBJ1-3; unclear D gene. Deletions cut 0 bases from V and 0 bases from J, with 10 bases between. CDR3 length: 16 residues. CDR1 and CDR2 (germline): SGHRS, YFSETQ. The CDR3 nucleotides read TGCGCCAGCAGCTTGGGCGGGGTCCGCTCTGGAAACACCATATATTTT. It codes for CASSLGGVRSGNTIYF.

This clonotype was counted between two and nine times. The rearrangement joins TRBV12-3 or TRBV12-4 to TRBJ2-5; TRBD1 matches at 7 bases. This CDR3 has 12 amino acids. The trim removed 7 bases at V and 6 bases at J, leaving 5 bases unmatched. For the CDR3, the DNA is TGTGCCAGCAAAGGGGGCGCGAAGACCCAGTACTTC. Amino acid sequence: CASKGGAKTQYF.

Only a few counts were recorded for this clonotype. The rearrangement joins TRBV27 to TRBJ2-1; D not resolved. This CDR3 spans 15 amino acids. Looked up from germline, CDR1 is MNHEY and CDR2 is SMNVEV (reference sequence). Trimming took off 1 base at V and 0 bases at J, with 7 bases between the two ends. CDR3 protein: CASSLWVGSYNEQFF. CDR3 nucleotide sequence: TGTGCCAGCAGTTTATGGGTCGGCTCCTACAATGAGCAGTTCTTC.

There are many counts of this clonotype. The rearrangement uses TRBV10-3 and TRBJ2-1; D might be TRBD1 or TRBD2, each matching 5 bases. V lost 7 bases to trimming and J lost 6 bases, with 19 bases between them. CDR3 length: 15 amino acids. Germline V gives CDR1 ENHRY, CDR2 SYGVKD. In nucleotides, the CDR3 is TGTGCCATCACCAGATGGGGGACCACCACCAATGAGCAGTTCTTC. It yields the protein CAITRWGTTTNEQFF.

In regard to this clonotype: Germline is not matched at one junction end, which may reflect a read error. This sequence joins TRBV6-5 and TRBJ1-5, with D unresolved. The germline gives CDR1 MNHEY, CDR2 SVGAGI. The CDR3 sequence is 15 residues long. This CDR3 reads CDSSYSSSPYQPQHF. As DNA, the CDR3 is TGTGACAGCAGTTACTCCTCCAGTCCCTATCAGCCCCAGCATTTT.

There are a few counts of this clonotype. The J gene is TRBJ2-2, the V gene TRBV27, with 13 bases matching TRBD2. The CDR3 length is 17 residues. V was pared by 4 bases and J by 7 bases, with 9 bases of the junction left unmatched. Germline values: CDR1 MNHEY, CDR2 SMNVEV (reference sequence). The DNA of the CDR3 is TGTGCCAGCAGTTCCGGACTAGCGGGAGTAGTAGTCGGGGAGCTGTTTTTT. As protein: CASSSGLAGVVVGELFF.

In DNA form, the CDR3 reads TGCGCCAGCAGCCAAAACCTGGCGCTAGCGGTTAACACCGGGGAGCTGTTTTTT. This translates into CASSQNLALAVNTGELFF. This chain joins TRBV4-1 and TRBJ2-2, with 7 bases identical to TRBD2. The CDR3 extends over 18 amino acids. CDR1 and CDR2 from the germline V gene are MGHRA and YSYEKL. With V trimmed by 2 bases and J by 2 bases, 11 bases remained unmatched.

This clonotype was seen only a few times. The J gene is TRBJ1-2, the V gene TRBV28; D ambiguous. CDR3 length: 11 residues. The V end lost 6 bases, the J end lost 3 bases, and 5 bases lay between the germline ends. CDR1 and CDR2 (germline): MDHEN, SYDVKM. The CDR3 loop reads CASRGDYGYTF. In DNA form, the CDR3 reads TGTGCCAGCAGGGGTGACTATGGCTACACCTTC.

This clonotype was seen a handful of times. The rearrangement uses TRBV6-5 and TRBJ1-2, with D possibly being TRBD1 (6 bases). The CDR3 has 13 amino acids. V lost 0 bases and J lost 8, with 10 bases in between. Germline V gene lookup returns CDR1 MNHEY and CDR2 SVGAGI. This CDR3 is CASSYSEGGGYTF. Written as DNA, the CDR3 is TGTGCCAGCAGTTACTCAGAGGGGGGCGGCTACACCTTC.

CDR3 nucleotide sequence: TGCGCCAGCAGGGACAGGGTTTACAATGAGCAGTTCTTC. Its protein product is CASRDRVYNEQFF. The J gene is TRBJ2-1, the V gene TRBV5-1; the match to TRBD1 covers 8 bases. Germline assignment: CDR1 SGHRS and CDR2 YFSETQ. Trimming cost V 5 bases and J 4 bases; bases outside gene matches: 2. The CDR3 contains 13 residues.

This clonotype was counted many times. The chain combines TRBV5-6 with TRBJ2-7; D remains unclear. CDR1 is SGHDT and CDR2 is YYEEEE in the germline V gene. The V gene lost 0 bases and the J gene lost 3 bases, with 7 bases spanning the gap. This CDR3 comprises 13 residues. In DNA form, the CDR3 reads TGTGCCAGCAGCTTGGACAGCTACTACGAGCAGTACTTC. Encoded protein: CASSLDSYYEQYF.